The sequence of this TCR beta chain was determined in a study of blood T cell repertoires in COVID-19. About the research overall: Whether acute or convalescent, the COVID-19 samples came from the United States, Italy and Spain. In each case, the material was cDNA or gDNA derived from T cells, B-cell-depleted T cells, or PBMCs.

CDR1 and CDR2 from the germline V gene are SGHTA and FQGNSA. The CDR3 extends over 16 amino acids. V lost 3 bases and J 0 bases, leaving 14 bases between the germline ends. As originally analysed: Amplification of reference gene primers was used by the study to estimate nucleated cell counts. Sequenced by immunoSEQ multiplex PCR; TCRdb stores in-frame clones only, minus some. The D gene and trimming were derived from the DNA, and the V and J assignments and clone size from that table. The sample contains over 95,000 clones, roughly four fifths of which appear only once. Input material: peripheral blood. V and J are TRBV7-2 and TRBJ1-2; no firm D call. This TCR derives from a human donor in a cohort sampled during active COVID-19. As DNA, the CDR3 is TGTGCCAGCAGCTTGAGCGGGGTCACGGCTAACTATGGCTACACCTTC. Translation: CASSLSGVTANYGYTF. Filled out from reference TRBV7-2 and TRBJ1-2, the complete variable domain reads GAGVSQSPSNKVTEKGKDVELRCDPISGHTALYWYRQSLGQGLEFLIYFQGNSAPDKSGLPSDRFSAERTGGSVSTLTIQRTQQEDSAVYLCASSLSGVTANYGYTFGSGTRLTVV.